This TCR beta chain was profiled in a study of early T cells in non-severe SARS-CoV-2 infection. About the research overall: Sequencing input comprised bulk RNA from unsorted whole blood; chain pairing was not available.

CDR1 and CDR2 (germline): DFQATT, SNEGSKA (reference sequence). Trimming took 5 bases from V and 0 from J, leaving 14 bases between them. This CDR3 has 14 residues. This clonotype was seen repeatedly, ten times or more. The TCR library protocol was used to attach unique molecular identifiers. These identifiers were attached to individual cDNA molecules. Each CDR3 protein is one row after TCRdb ran MiXCR on the 5' RACE reads. The sample includes about 81,000 distinct CDR3 sequences, 5.5% to 7.5% of them seen just once. V is TRBV20-1 and J is TRBJ2-7; no reliable D call. The sequence came from an adult who was a healthcare worker with PCR-confirmed SARS-CoV-2 infection or an uninfected control (not recorded which). The sample comprised whole blood. The CDR3 here is CSAPDGRSSYEQYF. CDR3 coding DNA: TGCAGTGCTCCCGACGGAAGGAGCTCCTACGAGCAGTACTTC.